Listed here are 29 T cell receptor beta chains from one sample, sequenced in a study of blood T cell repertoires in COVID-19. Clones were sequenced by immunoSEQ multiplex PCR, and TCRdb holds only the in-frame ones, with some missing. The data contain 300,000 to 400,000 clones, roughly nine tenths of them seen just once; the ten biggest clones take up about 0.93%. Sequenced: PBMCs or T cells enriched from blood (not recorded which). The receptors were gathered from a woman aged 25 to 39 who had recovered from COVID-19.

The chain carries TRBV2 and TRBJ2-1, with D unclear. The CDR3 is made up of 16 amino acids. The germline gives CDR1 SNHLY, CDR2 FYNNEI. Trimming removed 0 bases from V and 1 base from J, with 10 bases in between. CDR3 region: CASSEAGPASYNEQFF. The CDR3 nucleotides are TGTGCCAGCAGTGAAGCGGGCCCGGCATCCTACAATGAGCAGTTCTTC.

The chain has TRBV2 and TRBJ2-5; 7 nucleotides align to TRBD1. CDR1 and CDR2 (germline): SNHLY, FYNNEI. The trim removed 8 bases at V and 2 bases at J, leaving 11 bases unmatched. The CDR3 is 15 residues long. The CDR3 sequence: CASGIVRGRQETQYF. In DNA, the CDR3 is TGTGCCAGCGGAATAGTAAGGGGGCGGCAAGAGACCCAGTACTTC.

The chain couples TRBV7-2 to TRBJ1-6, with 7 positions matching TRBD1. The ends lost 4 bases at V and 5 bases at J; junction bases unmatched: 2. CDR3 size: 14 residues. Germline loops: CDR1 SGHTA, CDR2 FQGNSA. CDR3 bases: TGTGCCAGCAGCTCGACAGGGCATAATTCACCCCTCCACTTT. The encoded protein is CASSSTGHNSPLHF.

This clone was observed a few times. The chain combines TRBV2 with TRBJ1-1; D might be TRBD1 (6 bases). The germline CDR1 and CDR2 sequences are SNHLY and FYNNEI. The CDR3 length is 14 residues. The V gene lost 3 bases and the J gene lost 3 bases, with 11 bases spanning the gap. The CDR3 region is CASSETTGDTEAFF. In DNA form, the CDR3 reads TGTGCCAGCAGTGAGACGACAGGAGACACTGAAGCTTTCTTT.

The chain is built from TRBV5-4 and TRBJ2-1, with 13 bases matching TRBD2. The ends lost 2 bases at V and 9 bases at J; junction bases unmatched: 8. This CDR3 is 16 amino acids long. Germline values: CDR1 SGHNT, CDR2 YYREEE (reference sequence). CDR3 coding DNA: TGTGCCAGCAGCTTCGAACTAGCGGGGGGGCCTGGTGAGCAGTTCTTC. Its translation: CASSFELAGGPGEQFF.

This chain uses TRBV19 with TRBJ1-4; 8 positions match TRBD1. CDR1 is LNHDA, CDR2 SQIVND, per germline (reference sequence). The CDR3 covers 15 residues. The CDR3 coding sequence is TGTGCTGACAGGGGCGAGAAACCAACTAATGAAAAACTGTTTTTT. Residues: CADRGEKPTNEKLFF.

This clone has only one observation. For the CDR3, the DNA is TGTGCCAGCAGCTCGGGGGGAGGGGCTGGGTACAATGAGCAGTTCTTC. It specifies CASSSGGGAGYNEQFF. The chain uses TRBV2 and TRBJ2-1; 7 bases agree with TRBD2. The CDR3 length is 16 residues. With 6 bases clipped from V and 4 bases from J, the junction kept 12 bases outside the gene matches. CDR1 and CDR2 from the germline V gene are SNHLY and FYNNEI.

CDR3 region: CASSFPGGTGTQYF. The CDR3 DNA is TGTGCCAGCAGTTTCCCAGGGGGCACGGGTACGCAGTATTTT. The gene calls are TRBV6-2 or TRBV6-3 and TRBJ2-3, with 8 bases aligning to TRBD1. The CDR3 has 14 residues. The trim removed 4 bases at V and 8 bases at J, leaving 8 bases unmatched. The V gene's germline CDR1 is MNHEY and CDR2 SVGEGT.

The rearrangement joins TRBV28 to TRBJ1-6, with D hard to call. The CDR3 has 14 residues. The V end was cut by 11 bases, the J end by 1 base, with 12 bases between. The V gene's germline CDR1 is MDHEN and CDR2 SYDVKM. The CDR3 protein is CAASRGSYNSPLHF. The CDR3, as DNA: TGTGCCGCAAGCCGCGGGTCCTATAATTCACCCCTCCACTTT.

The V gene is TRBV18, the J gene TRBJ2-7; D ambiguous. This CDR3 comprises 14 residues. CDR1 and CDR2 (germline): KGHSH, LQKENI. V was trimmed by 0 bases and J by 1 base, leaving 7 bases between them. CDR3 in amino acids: CASSPPSDSYEQYF. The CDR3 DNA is TGTGCCAGCTCACCACCGTCAGATTCCTACGAGCAGTACTTC. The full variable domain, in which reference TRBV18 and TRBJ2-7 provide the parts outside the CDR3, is NAGVMQNPRHLVRRRGQEARLRCSPMKGHSHVYWYRQLPEEGLKFMVYLQKENIIDESGMPKERFSAEFPKEGPSILRIQQVVRGDSAAYFCASSPPSDSYEQYFGPGTRLTVT.

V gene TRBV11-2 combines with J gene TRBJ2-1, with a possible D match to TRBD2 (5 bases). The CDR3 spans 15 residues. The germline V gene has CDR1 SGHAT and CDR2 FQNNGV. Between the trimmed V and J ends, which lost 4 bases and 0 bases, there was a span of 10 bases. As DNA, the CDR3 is TGTGCCAGCAGCTCTAGCTCCGGCTCCTACAATGAGCAGTTCTTC. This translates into CASSSSSGSYNEQFF.

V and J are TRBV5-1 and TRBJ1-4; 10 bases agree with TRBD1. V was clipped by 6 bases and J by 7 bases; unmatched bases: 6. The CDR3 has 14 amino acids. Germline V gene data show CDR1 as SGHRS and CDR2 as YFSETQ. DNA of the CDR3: TGCGCCAGCAAGACGGGACAGGGGCCTGAAAAACTGTTTTTT. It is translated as CASKTGQGPEKLFF. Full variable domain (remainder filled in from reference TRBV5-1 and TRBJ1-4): KAGVTQTPRYLIKTRGQQVTLSCSPISGHRSVSWYQQTPGQGLQFLFEYFSETQRNKGNFPGRFSGRQFSNSRSEMNVSTLELGDSALYLCASKTGQGPEKLFFGSGTQLSVL.

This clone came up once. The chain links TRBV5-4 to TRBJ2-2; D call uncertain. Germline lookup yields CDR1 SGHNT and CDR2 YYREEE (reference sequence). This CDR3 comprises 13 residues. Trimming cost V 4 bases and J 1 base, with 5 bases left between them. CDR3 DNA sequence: TGTGCCAGCAGCCCTCGGAACACCGGGGAGCTGTTTTTT. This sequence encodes CASSPRNTGELFF.

CDR3 loop: CASSRTSITEAFF. CDR3 nucleotide sequence: TGTGCCAGCAGTCGTACGAGTATCACTGAAGCTTTCTTT. This sequence joins TRBV12-3 or TRBV12-4 and TRBJ1-1; D gene ambiguous. There are 13 residues in the CDR3. Trimming cost V 5 bases and J 4 bases, with 11 bases left between them.

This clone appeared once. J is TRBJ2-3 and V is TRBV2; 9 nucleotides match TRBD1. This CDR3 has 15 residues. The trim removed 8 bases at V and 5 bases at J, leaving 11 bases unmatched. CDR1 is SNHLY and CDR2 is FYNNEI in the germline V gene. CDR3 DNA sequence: TGTGCCAGCGGTCTACGGGACAGGGCTATAGATACGCAGTATTTT. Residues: CASGLRDRAIDTQYF.

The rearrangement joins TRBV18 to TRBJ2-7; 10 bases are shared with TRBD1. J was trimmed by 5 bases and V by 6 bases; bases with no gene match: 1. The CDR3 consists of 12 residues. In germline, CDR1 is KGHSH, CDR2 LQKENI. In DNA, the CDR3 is TGTGCCAGCTCCGGGACAGGGGACGAGCAGTACTTC. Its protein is CASSGTGDEQYF. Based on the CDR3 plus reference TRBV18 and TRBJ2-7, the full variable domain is NAGVMQNPRHLVRRRGQEARLRCSPMKGHSHVYWYRQLPEEGLKFMVYLQKENIIDESGMPKERFSAEFPKEGPSILRIQQVVRGDSAAYFCASSGTGDEQYFGPGTRLTVT.

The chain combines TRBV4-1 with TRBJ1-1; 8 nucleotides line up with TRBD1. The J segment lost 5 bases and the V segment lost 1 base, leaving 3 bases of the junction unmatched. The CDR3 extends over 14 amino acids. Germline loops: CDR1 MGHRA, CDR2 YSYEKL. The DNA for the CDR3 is TGCGCCAGCAGCCAAGCGGACAGGGTGACTGAAGCTTTCTTT. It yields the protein CASSQADRVTEAFF.

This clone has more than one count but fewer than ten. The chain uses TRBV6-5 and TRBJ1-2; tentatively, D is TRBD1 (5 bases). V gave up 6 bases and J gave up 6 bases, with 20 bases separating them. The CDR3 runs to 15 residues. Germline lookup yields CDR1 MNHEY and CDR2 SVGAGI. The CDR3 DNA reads TGTGCCAGCAGGCCTTCCGGGACCCCGGGAGATGGCTACACCTTC. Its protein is CASRPSGTPGDGYTF.

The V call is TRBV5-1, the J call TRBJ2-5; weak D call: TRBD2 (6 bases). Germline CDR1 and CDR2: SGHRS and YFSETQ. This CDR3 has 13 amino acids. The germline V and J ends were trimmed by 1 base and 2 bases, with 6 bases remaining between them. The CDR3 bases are TGCGCCAGCAGCTTGAGCGGGCAAGAGACCCAGTACTTC. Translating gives CASSLSGQETQYF. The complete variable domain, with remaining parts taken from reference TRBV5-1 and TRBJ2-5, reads KAGVTQTPRYLIKTRGQQVTLSCSPISGHRSVSWYQQTPGQGLQFLFEYFSETQRNKGNFPGRFSGRQFSNSRSEMNVSTLELGDSALYLCASSLSGQETQYFGPGTRLLVL.

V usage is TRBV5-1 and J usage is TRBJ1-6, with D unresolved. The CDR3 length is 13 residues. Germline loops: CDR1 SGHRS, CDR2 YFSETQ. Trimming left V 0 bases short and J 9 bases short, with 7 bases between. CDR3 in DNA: TGCGCCAGCAGCTTGGATGGCAGTTCACCCCTCCACTTT. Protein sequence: CASSLDGSSPLHF.

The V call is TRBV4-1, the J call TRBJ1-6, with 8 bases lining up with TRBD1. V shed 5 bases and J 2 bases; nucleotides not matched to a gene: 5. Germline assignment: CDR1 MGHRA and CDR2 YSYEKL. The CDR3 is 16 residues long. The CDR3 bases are TGCGCCAGCAGCGGACAGGGCGACGCCTATAATTCACCCCTCCACTTT. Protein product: CASSGQGDAYNSPLHF.

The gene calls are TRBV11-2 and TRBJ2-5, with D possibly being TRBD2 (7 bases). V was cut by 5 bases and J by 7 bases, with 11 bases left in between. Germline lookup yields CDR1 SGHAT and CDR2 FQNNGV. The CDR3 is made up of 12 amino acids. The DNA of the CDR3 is TGTGCCAGCAGCGTTAGGGGGGGGACCCAGTACTTC. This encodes CASSVRGGTQYF.

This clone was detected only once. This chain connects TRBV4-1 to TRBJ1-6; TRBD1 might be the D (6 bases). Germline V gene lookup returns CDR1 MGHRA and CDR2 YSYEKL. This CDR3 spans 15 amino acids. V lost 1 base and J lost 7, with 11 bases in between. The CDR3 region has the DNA TGCGCCAGCAGCCAAGGGGGGGGCCCGAATTCACCCCTCCACTTT. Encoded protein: CASSQGGGPNSPLHF.

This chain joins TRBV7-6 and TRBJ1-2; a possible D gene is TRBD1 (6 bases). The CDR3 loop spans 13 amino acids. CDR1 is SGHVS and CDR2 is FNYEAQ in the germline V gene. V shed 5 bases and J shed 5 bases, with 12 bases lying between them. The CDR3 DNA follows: TGTGCCAGCAGCCGTACAGGGTCTTATGGCTACACCTTC. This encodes CASSRTGSYGYTF.

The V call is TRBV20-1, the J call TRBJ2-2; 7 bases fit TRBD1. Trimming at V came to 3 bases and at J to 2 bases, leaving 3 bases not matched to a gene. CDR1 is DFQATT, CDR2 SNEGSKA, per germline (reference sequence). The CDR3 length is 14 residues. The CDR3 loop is CSASGTDNTGELFF. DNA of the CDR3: TGCAGTGCTAGTGGGACAGATAACACCGGGGAGCTGTTTTTT.

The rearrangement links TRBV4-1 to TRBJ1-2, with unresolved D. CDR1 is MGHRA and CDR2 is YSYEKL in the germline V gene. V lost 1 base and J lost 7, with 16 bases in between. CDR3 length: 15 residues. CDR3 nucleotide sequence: TGCGCCAGCAGCCAAGGCTCCGCGTCTCGGGGTGGCTACACCTTC. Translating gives CASSQGSASRGGYTF.

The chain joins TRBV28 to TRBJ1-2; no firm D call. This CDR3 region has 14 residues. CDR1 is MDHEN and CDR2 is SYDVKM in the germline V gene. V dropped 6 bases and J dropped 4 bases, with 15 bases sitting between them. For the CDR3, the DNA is TGTGCCAGCAGCCCCTCGAGAGTACCCTATGGCTACACCTTC. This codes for CASSPSRVPYGYTF.

CDR3 in DNA: TGTGCCATCAGTGCGGACAGAGGAAATGAAAAACTGTTTTTT. Translating gives CAISADRGNEKLFF. The chain uses TRBV10-3 and TRBJ1-4; D possibly corresponds to TRBD1 (6 bases). Per germline, CDR1 ENHRY and CDR2 SYGVKD. V lost 4 bases and J lost 5, with 11 bases in between. There are 14 residues in the CDR3.

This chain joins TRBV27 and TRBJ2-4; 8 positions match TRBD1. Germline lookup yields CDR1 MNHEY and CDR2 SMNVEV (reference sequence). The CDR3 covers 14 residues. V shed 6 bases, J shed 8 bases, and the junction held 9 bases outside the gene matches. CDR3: CASRPGQVPYIQYF. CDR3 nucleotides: TGTGCCAGCAGGCCGGGACAGGTCCCTTACATTCAGTACTTC.